These T cell receptor beta chains were read from a single sample in a study of regulatory T cells in long-lasting Graves disease. TCRdb processed the multiplex PCR reads anew with MiXCR; each CDR3 protein has one entry. The repertoire has 400,000 to 500,000 distinct CDR3 sequences, less than 25% of them found once; the top ten carry over 10%. The specimen comprised peripheral blood mononuclear cells (PBMCs), sampled when the disease was refractory, from a patient treated with antithyroid drugs. The receptors derive from a female donor with Graves disease. Both conserved end residues are part of each CDR3. D genes are given only for firm matches. Only some rows state a clone size, as once, few, many or a class for expanded clones.

V gene,clone size,D gene,CDR3 length,J gene,CDR3 DNA,CDR3 protein
TRBV6-1,-,-,13,TRBJ1-5,TGTGCCAGCATTCCCAGTTCGGGCCAGCCCCAGCATTTT,CASIPSSGQPQHF
TRBV6-2/TRBV6-3,-,-,13,TRBJ2-7,TGTGCCGTTAGAGGGAGGAGCTCCTACGAGCAGTACTTC,CAVRGRSSYEQYF
TRBV6-9,-,-,14,TRBJ1-1,TGTGCCAGCAGTTACGGAGTTATAAACACTGAAGCTTTCTTT,CASSYGVINTEAFF
TRBV20-1,many,TRBD2,13,TRBJ2-5,TGCAGTGCTATCGGACTAGCCCAAGAGACCCAGTACTTC,CSAIGLAQETQYF
TRBV19,-,-,12,TRBJ1-2,TGTGCCAGCCAGGGGCGCGACTATGGCTACACCTTC,CASQGRDYGYTF
TRBV7-2,many,-,15,TRBJ2-7,TGTGCCAGCAGCTTAGGTCCGACACCCCCGTACGAGCAGTACTTC,CASSLGPTPPYEQYF
TRBV12-3/TRBV12-4,few,-,17,TRBJ2-5,TGTGCCAGCAGTTATTCGGGATTAGGGGGGCCAAGAGAGACCCAGTACTTC,CASSYSGLGGPRETQYF
TRBV30,-,-,15,TRBJ1-4,TGTGCCTGGAGAATAGGCGGGACCTTAAATGAAAAACTGTTTTTT,CAWRIGGTLNEKLFF
TRBV11-3,many,-,15,TRBJ2-6,TGTGCCAGCAGCTTAAGGGGTCCCGGGGCCAACGTCCTGACTTTC,CASSLRGPGANVLTF
TRBV18,-,TRBD1,16,TRBJ1-1,TGTGCCAGCTCACCTGGGGACAGGGGTTGGGGCGCTGAAGCTTTCTTT,CASSPGDRGWGAEAFF
TRBV29-1,few,-,12,TRBJ1-1,TGCAGCGCCATGGACAGATACACTGAAGCTTTCTTT,CSAMDRYTEAFF
TRBV10-3,-,-,17,TRBJ2-5,TGTGCCATCAGTGACGCAACTTCGGGACCCCCCCAAGAGACCCAGTACTTC,CAISDATSGPPQETQYF
TRBV6-7,-,-,12,TRBJ2-5,TGTGCCAGCCCCCAGCGCCAAGAGACCCAGTACTTC,CASPQRQETQYF
TRBV11-2,many,-,13,TRBJ1-6,TGTGCCAGCAGCTTAGCCCGTGACAGCCCCTGGCACTTT,CASSLARDSPWHF
TRBV27,-,-,14,TRBJ1-4,TGTGCCAGCAAGGCGGGTGCAACTAATGAAAAACTGTTTTTT,CASKAGATNEKLFF
TRBV28,many,TRBD2,19,TRBJ2-2,TGTGCCAGCAGTGCCCAGGCTAGCGGGGGGCGGAGGTACACCGGGGAGCTGTTTTTT,CASSAQASGGRRYTGELFF
TRBV6-2/TRBV6-3,-,TRBD2,15,TRBJ2-1,TGTGCCAGCAGTCGACTAGCGGGGGTCTACAATGAGCAGTTCTTC,CASSRLAGVYNEQFF
TRBV20-1,many,-,11,TRBJ2-5,TGCAGTGCTGAAGATCAAGAGACCCAGTACTTC,CSAEDQETQYF
TRBV29-1,few,-,12,TRBJ2-3,TGCAGCGTTGACCCCTACACCCGTACGCAGTATTTT,CSVDPYTRTQYF
TRBV19,many,-,13,TRBJ2-7,TGTGCCAGTAGTAGCGGGGCGCACTACGAGCAGTACTTC,CASSSGAHYEQYF
TRBV3-1,-,-,15,TRBJ1-2,TGTGCCAGCAGCCCTTTTTTGGCAGGGGACTATGGCTACACCTTC,CASSPFLAGDYGYTF
TRBV6-2/TRBV6-3,-,TRBD2,12,TRBJ2-1,TGTGCCTGCAGCGGTACTAGCGGGAGGGGGCGCTTC,CACSGTSGRGRF
TRBV7-8,many,-,14,TRBJ2-4,TGTGCCAGCAGCTTAGCGGGGACCACAAACATTCAGTACTTC,CASSLAGTTNIQYF
TRBV3-1,-,TRBD1,13,TRBJ2-7,TGTGCCAGCAGCCAAGAGGAGGGACAGGGAGAGTACTTC,CASSQEEGQGEYF
TRBV3-1,-,-,15,TRBJ2-1,TGTGCCAGCAGCTCGCTGACTGGCTCCTACAATGAGCAGTTCTTC,CASSSLTGSYNEQFF
TRBV6-1,-,-,14,TRBJ1-3,TGTGCCAGCCGCGCCTCTTCCTTCCAGTTCCCCATATATTTT,CASRASSFQFPIYF
TRBV12-3/TRBV12-4,many,-,12,TRBJ1-2,TGTGCCAGCAGCCGGGACGTCTATGGCTACACCTTC,CASSRDVYGYTF
TRBV6-9,many,TRBD2,22,TRBJ2-5,TGTGCCAGCAGTTACACCCTAATTCTACGGACTAGCGGGATCTCATTACAAGAGACCCAGTACTTC,CASSYTLILRTSGISLQETQYF
TRBV6-8,many,-,16,TRBJ1-3,TGTGCCAGCAGTTACTTCCAGGACAGCTCTGGAAACACCATATATTTT,CASSYFQDSSGNTIYF
TRBV27,few,-,15,TRBJ2-2,TGTGCCAGCAGTTTTGGGACGCTGAACACCGGGGAGCTGTTTTTT,CASSFGTLNTGELFF
TRBV11-2,many,TRBD1,14,TRBJ1-4,TGTGCCAGCAGCTTCGGGACAGCTGACGAAAAACTGTTTTTT,CASSFGTADEKLFF
TRBV24-1,-,-,15,TRBJ2-2,TGTGCCACCAGTTGGCCCGGGGACAACACCGGGGAGCTGTTTTTT,CATSWPGDNTGELFF
TRBV10-3,-,TRBD1,13,TRBJ2-7,TGTGCCATCAGGGGGGACAGCTCCTACGAGCAGTACTTC,CAIRGDSSYEQYF